This T cell receptor beta chain was profiled in a study of PD-L1 blockade in urothelial cancer. Templates that were synthetic TCR analogs were spiked into each PCR. Produced via immunoSEQ multiplex PCR; TCRdb's table is partial and in-frame only. The sample includes about 37,000 clones, 82% seen only once; the top ten take roughly 18%. Trimming removed 6 bases at V and 6 bases at J, with 19 bases between. Germline loops: CDR1 ENHRY, CDR2 SYGVKD. The CDR3 consists of 15 residues. The chain couples TRBV10-3 to TRBJ2-3; the D gene is possibly TRBD2 (7 bases). The sample in question was PBMCs, obtained around atezolizumab (anti-PD-L1) treatment. The clonotype comes from a man aged 60 to 75 with urothelial cancer. Written as DNA, the CDR3 is TGTGCCATCAGGGGAGCCCCGGGGGGCCCCGATACGCAGTATTTT. Residues: CAIRGAPGGPDTQYF.